Below, one T cell receptor (beta chain) is given with its context. Survey-level resolution applied to immunoSEQ assay v3.0. Profiled with immunoSEQ multiplex PCR; TCRdb holds only in-frame clones, not every one. The table has tens of thousands of clones, about 91% seen once; the top ten hold around 7%. This sample is part of a study of long-term antiretroviral therapy in people with HIV. The V gene lost 5 bases and the J gene lost 6 bases, with 18 bases spanning the gap. The CDR3 spans 15 residues. Germline V lookup: CDR1 LGHNT, CDR2 FRNRAP. The clonotype originates from a woman between 45 and 60 years old with HIV. The chain carries TRBV12-5 and TRBJ2-3, with D possibly called TRBD1 or TRBD2 (7 bases each). This specimen consisted of unsorted PBMCs, obtained 4.4 years after starting antiretroviral therapy. The chain's CDR3 is CASGPRGGGKDTQYF. The CDR3 region has the DNA TGTGCTAGTGGTCCCAGGGGAGGGGGCAAGGATACGCAGTATTTT.